The 29 T cell receptor beta chains below were found in one sample sequenced in a study of blood T cell repertoires in COVID-19 (dated by TCRdb to the early 2020s). To prepare the library, the immunoSEQ multiplex PCR assay was applied. The table was pulled from immuneACCESS by TCRdb, which kept in-frame rearrangements only. Such tables lose some clones; where checked, under half of the loss comes from unresolved V genes, and the rest has no known cause. For this sample there are over 250,000 clones; 65% to 90% appear just once. The ten biggest clones cover approximately 5% of the sample. Sequencing was carried out using peripheral blood. Receptors originate from a man aged 50 or older with active or convalescent COVID-19.

This chain uses TRBV6-1 with TRBJ1-2; D remains unclear. Germline CDR1 is MNHNS and CDR2 is SASEGT. The CDR3 covers 13 residues. Trimming removed 2 bases from V and 2 bases from J, with 6 bases in between. The CDR3 region has the DNA TGTGCCAGCAGTGAAAACGGGAACTATGGCTACACCTTC. This translates into CASSENGNYGYTF.

The chain employs TRBV15 and TRBJ1-5, with a tentative D call TRBD1 (5 bases). Trimming took off 6 bases at V and 5 bases at J, with 11 bases between the two ends. Germline loops: CDR1 LNHNV, CDR2 YYDKDF (reference sequence). CDR3 length: 13 residues. In DNA form, the CDR3 reads TGTGCCACCAGTACAGCGGGGGATCAGCCCCAGCATTTT. Encoded protein: CATSTAGDQPQHF.

A note on this clone: Other DNA sequences from this sample encode an identical CDR3 as well. The rearrangement links TRBV2 to TRBJ1-5; 7 bases fit TRBD1. The germline gives CDR1 SNHLY, CDR2 FYNNEI. The CDR3 covers 13 residues. V lost 4 bases to trimming and J lost 4 bases; unmatched junction nucleotides: 1. The CDR3 coding sequence is TGTGCCAGCAGTGGACAGGGTAATCAGCCCCAGCATTTT. This codes for CASSGQGNQPQHF.

With respect to this clone: Distinct nucleotide sequences in the sample also encode this CDR3. This chain connects TRBV6-5 to TRBJ1-2; possibly TRBD1 for D (5 bases). Germline V CDR1 and CDR2: MNHEY, SVGAGI. Between the trimmed V and J ends, which lost 6 bases and 7 bases, there was a span of 9 bases. The CDR3 consists of 11 residues. The CDR3 region has the DNA TGTGCCAGCAGCCCCGGGGGTGGCTACACCTTC. Encoded protein: CASSPGGGYTF.

The V and J genes are TRBV27 and TRBJ1-5; D gene ambiguous. Between the trimmed V and J ends, which lost 7 bases and 6 bases, there was a span of 19 bases. Per the germline V gene, CDR1 is MNHEY and CDR2 is SMNVEV (reference sequence). The CDR3 is 15 residues long. This CDR3 is CASTPVAVRGQPQHF. The CDR3 DNA sequence: TGTGCCAGCACCCCCGTGGCGGTCCGAGGTCAGCCCCAGCATTTT.

The chain links TRBV19 to TRBJ1-1; the D gene is possibly TRBD1 (5 bases). The CDR3 contains 12 residues. Between the trimmed V and J ends, which lost 5 bases and 4 bases, there was a span of 8 bases. Germline CDR1 reads LNHDA; CDR2 reads SQIVND (reference sequence). The CDR3 nucleotides read TGTGCCAGTAGTTGGAGGGGCACTGAAGCTTTCTTT. This codes for CASSWRGTEAFF.

This chain joins TRBV30 and TRBJ1-2; D unresolved. Germline V gives CDR1 GTSNPN, CDR2 SVGIG (reference sequence). Deletions cut 2 bases from V and 4 bases from J, with 17 bases between. The CDR3 runs to 15 residues. The DNA of the CDR3 is TGTGCCTGGAGTTCTCACGCGGGAGGGTTCTATGGCTACACCTTC. Its translation: CAWSSHAGGFYGYTF. The full variable domain, in which reference TRBV30 and TRBJ1-2 provide the parts outside the CDR3, is SQTIHQWPATLVQPVGSPLSLECTVEGTSNPNLYWYRQAAGRGLQLLFYSVGIGQISSEVPQNLSASRPQDRQFILSSKKLLLSDSGFYLCAWSSHAGGFYGYTFGSGTRLTVV.

This rearrangement joins TRBV24-1 to TRBJ2-5; 10 bases align to TRBD2. The germline CDR1 and CDR2 sequences are KGHDR and SFDVKD. The V gene end was trimmed by 5 bases and the J gene end by 5 bases; junction bases not matched to a gene: 4. This CDR3 comprises 14 residues. The CDR3 reads CATSAPGLAETQYF. In DNA form, the CDR3 reads TGTGCCACCAGTGCGCCGGGACTAGCGGAGACCCAGTACTTC.

The CDR3 DNA is TGTGCCAGCAGCTTAGACGCGGTTCGGCAGTACTTC. Its translation is CASSLDAVRQYF. V gene TRBV7-9 combines with J gene TRBJ2-7; D call uncertain. The V gene lost 1 base and the J gene lost 9 bases, with 10 bases spanning the gap. The CDR3 covers 12 residues. Germline CDR1 is SEHNR and CDR2 is FQNEAQ (reference sequence).

The V and J genes are TRBV28 and TRBJ2-4; D uncertain. This CDR3 is built from 12 residues. CDR1 and CDR2 (germline): MDHEN, SYDVKM. Trimming pared 3 bases from V and 8 bases from J, leaving 8 bases between. This chain's CDR3 is CASSFEPDIQYF. CDR3 coding DNA: TGTGCCAGCAGTTTTGAGCCGGACATTCAGTACTTC.

The CDR3 DNA is TGTGCTAGTGGTTGGACAGGTCCTAGCAATCAGCCCCAGCATTTT. Amino acids: CASGWTGPSNQPQHF. This chain connects TRBV12-5 to TRBJ1-5, with 7 bases matching TRBD1. Germline CDR1 LGHNT, CDR2 FRNRAP. After removal of 4 bases from V and 0 bases from J, the junction contained 3 bases not matched to a gene. This CDR3 region has 15 residues.

The chain couples TRBV27 to TRBJ1-5; 11 positions agree with TRBD1. Germline V lookup: CDR1 MNHEY, CDR2 SMNVEV (reference sequence). V lost 6 bases, J lost 4 bases, and 8 bases stayed unmatched. This CDR3 spans 16 amino acids. CDR3 bases: TGTGCCAGCAGGGAGGGGACAGGGGGACCGAATCAGCCCCAGCATTTT. The encoded protein is CASREGTGGPNQPQHF.

V usage is TRBV12-3 or TRBV12-4 and J usage is TRBJ2-7; 7 nucleotides align to TRBD2. This CDR3 spans 13 amino acids. V shed 5 bases and J 7 bases; nucleotides not matched to a gene: 8. This CDR3 reads CASSPGGLLEQYF. The CDR3 nucleotides are TGTGCCAGCAGTCCGGGGGGACTCTTGGAGCAGTACTTC.

The chain couples TRBV11-3 to TRBJ2-1; TRBD1 matches at 9 bases. V gave up 5 bases and J gave up 9 bases; unmatched junction bases: 11. The CDR3 consists of 15 residues. Germline CDR1 and CDR2: SGHNT and YENEEA. For the CDR3, the DNA is TGTGCCAGCAGCGCCGGGACAGGGAATCTCCCTGAGCAGTTCTTC. Translating it yields CASSAGTGNLPEQFF.

The chain uses TRBV5-6 and TRBJ2-1; D might be TRBD1 (5 bases). Trimming shortened V by 4 bases and J by 6 bases, and 11 bases separated the two germline ends. Germline lookup yields CDR1 SGHDT and CDR2 YYEEEE. The CDR3 contains 13 residues. The CDR3: CASSMDTINEQFF. CDR3 DNA: TGTGCCAGCAGCATGGACACGATCAATGAGCAGTTCTTC.

V gene TRBV5-5 combines with J gene TRBJ2-3, with D uncertain. Trimming stripped 2 bases from V and 2 bases from J, with 6 bases between. CDR1 and CDR2 (germline): SGHKS, YYEKEE (reference sequence). The CDR3 totals 13 residues. The CDR3 here is CASSLLTTDTQYF. The CDR3 coding sequence is TGTGCCAGCAGCTTACTTACCACAGATACGCAGTATTTT. The full variable domain, with the rest looked up from reference TRBV5-5 and TRBJ2-3, is DAGVTQSPTHLIKTRGQQVTLRCSPISGHKSVSWYQQVLGQGPQFIFQYYEKEERGRGNFPDRFSARQFPNYSSELNVNALLLGDSALYLCASSLLTTDTQYFGPGTRLTVL.

This clone was observed a few times. The chain couples TRBV11-2 to TRBJ1-6, with D perhaps TRBD1 (6 bases). The CDR3 has 16 amino acids. V shed 4 bases and J shed 9 bases, with 19 bases lying between them. The germline V gene encodes CDR1 SGHAT and CDR2 FQNNGV. The CDR3 here is CASSSVRQASVSPLHF. CDR3 DNA: TGTGCCAGCAGCTCTGTTAGACAGGCGTCTGTTTCACCCCTCCACTTT.

The CDR3 sequence is CASSLSRGFEQYF. CDR3 bases: TGTGCCAGCAGTTTATCTCGGGGTTTCGAGCAGTACTTC. The genes are TRBV27 and TRBJ2-7, with D possibly matching TRBD2 (5 bases). The germline V gene encodes CDR1 MNHEY and CDR2 SMNVEV (reference sequence). V lost 0 bases and J 6 bases, leaving 9 bases between the germline ends. This CDR3 spans 13 amino acids.

The rearrangement joins TRBV19 to TRBJ1-6; 7 nucleotides align to TRBD1. The germline V gene encodes CDR1 LNHDA and CDR2 SQIVND (reference sequence). V shed 5 bases and J 8 bases; nucleotides not matched to a gene: 9. There are 15 residues in the CDR3. The CDR3 nucleotides read TGTGCCAGTAGTTCACAGGGGATCCAAGATTCACCCCTCCACTTT. It specifies CASSSQGIQDSPLHF.

The V and J genes are TRBV19 and TRBJ1-2; 12 bases map to TRBD1. Per germline, CDR1 LNHDA and CDR2 SQIVND (reference sequence). The CDR3 consists of 13 residues. V trimming: 7 bases; J trimming: 7 bases; junction bases outside the gene matches: 4. CDR3 nucleotides: TGTGCCAGTATAGGGGACAGGGGGCTTGGCTACACCTTC. Translating gives CASIGDRGLGYTF.

This chain joins TRBV7-6 and TRBJ1-4; TRBD1 is a possible D gene (6 bases). This CDR3 is 17 amino acids long. Trimming removed 5 bases at V and 5 bases at J, with 21 bases between. CDR1 and CDR2 (germline): SGHVS, FNYEAQ. The CDR3 bases are TGTGCCAGCAGCCGGGGGGGGGCCCTGAACAAGAATGAAAAACTGTTTTTT. It specifies CASSRGGALNKNEKLFF.

The chain has TRBV6-5 and TRBJ2-7; 8 bases agree with TRBD1. The V gene end was trimmed by 8 bases and the J gene end by 0 bases; junction bases not matched to a gene: 9. Germline V gene data show CDR1 as MNHEY and CDR2 as SVGAGI. The CDR3 totals 15 residues. This chain's CDR3 is CASHNGQGPSYEQYF. The CDR3 nucleotides are TGTGCCAGCCACAACGGACAGGGCCCCTCCTACGAGCAGTACTTC.

The chain links TRBV9 to TRBJ1-3; TRBD1 is a possible D gene (6 bases). Per germline, CDR1 SGDLS and CDR2 YYNGEE. The length of the CDR3 is 14 residues. V shed 3 bases and J shed 5 bases, with 12 bases lying between them. The CDR3 reads CASSAAGERNTIYF. For the CDR3, the DNA is TGTGCCAGCAGCGCCGCAGGGGAGCGAAACACCATATATTTT.

The chain combines TRBV7-2 with TRBJ2-3; 7 bases match TRBD2. CDR3 length: 13 amino acids. The J segment lost 2 bases and the V segment lost 8 bases, leaving 4 bases of the junction unmatched. Germline assignment: CDR1 SGHTA and CDR2 FQGNSA. The CDR3 loop is CASSSGPTDTQYF. In nucleotides, the CDR3 is TGTGCCAGCTCTAGCGGCCCCACAGATACGCAGTATTTT.

The chain is built from TRBV7-2 and TRBJ2-5, with a weak D call TRBD1 (7 bases). The CDR3 consists of 14 residues. From germline, CDR1 is SGHTA and CDR2 FQGNSA. The ends were cut back, 3 bases at V and 5 bases at J, with 13 bases in the middle. As DNA, the CDR3 is TGTGCCAGCAGCTTCCCAGGGGGGTCGGAGACCCAGTACTTC. It specifies CASSFPGGSETQYF.

The chain uses TRBV18 and TRBJ1-3; D may be TRBD1 (5 bases). The CDR3 has 14 amino acids. CDR1 is KGHSH and CDR2 is LQKENI in the germline V gene. With 3 bases removed from V and 9 bases from J, the gap between germline ends came to 15 bases. CDR3: CASSPWDRGSTIYF. The CDR3 nucleotides read TGTGCCAGCTCACCTTGGGACCGGGGGTCCACCATATATTTT.

The CDR3 DNA reads as TGTGCCAGCGGATCTAGGACGACTGCGGGAGATACGCAGTATTTT. Translated, it gives CASGSRTTAGDTQYF. The V and J genes are TRBV19 and TRBJ2-3; tentative D call: TRBD2 (5 bases). The V gene's germline CDR1 is LNHDA and CDR2 SQIVND (reference sequence). V lost 9 bases and J lost 5, with 21 bases in between. The length of the CDR3 is 15 residues.

The CDR3 here is CASSVVSGLLNEQFF. CDR3 coding DNA: TGTGCCAGCAGCGTAGTCAGCGGACTACTCAATGAGCAGTTCTTC. The gene calls are TRBV9 and TRBJ2-1, with D perhaps TRBD2 (6 bases). The germline V gene has CDR1 SGDLS and CDR2 YYNGEE. The CDR3 loop spans 15 amino acids. V was trimmed by 0 bases and J by 6 bases, leaving 13 bases between them.

This chain connects TRBV6-5 to TRBJ1-4; 9 bases map to TRBD1. The CDR3 contains 14 residues. CDR1 and CDR2 (germline): MNHEY, SVGAGI. The V segment lost 6 bases and the J segment 7 bases; nucleotides outside the gene matches: 6. The CDR3 loop is CASRQGAGGEKLFF. The CDR3 nucleotides are TGTGCCAGCAGACAGGGGGCAGGGGGTGAAAAACTGTTTTTT.